This record covers a single T cell receptor beta chain. PCR was performed a second time for about 7 to 11 cycles using a sample-barcoded 5' primer and a J-beta primer mix. MiXCR, applied by TCRdb to the 5' RACE reads, yields one record per CDR3 protein. The sample yields approximately 2,000,000 distinct CDR3 sequences, roughly two fifths seen once. This entry belongs to a study of blood T cells in healthy people across ages. The CDR3 is 16 residues long. Germline CDR1 reads LGHNA; CDR2 reads YSLEER. This receptor was obtained from a human donor in good health. The sample was blood. The chain couples TRBV4-3 to TRBJ2-4; either TRBD1 or TRBD2 may fit D (5 bases each). The better agreement between TRBJ2-5 and the DNA end casts doubt on the J call. The CDR3: CASSQGGMGQRETQYF. The CDR3 DNA follows: TGCGCCAGCAGCCAAGGAGGTATGGGGCAGCGGGAGACCCAGTACTTC.